This T cell receptor beta chain appears in the sequencing data of a study of cytomegalovirus exposure and HLA in healthy donors. Use of 60 Vbeta and 13 Jbeta primers characterized the PCR. This table comes from immunoSEQ multiplex PCR, and its TCRdb copy is limited to in-frame clones, with some not included. The sample has 55,000 to 85,000 clones; about 78% are singletons. The CDR3 spans 15 residues. Trimming removed 5 bases at V and 0 bases at J, with 13 bases between. Germline CDR1 reads MNHEY; CDR2 reads SMNVEV (reference sequence). The chain links TRBV27 to TRBJ2-5, with D maybe TRBD2 (6 bases). The TCR sequence derives from a woman aged 35 to 49 in good health and CMV-seropositive. Input material: PBMCs. The chain's CDR3 is CASSRAGTHQETQYF. The CDR3 DNA is TGTGCCAGCAGTCGCGCCGGGACTCACCAAGAGACCCAGTACTTC.